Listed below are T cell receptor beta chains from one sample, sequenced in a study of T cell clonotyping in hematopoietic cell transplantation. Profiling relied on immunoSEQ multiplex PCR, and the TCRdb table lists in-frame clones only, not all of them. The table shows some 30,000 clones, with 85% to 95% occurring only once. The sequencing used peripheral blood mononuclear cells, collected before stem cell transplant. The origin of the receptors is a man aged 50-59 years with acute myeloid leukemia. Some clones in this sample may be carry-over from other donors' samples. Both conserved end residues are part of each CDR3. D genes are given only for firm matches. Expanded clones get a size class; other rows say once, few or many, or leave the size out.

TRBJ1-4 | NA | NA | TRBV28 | TGTGCCAGCAGCCGCCCTGGGGCAAGGATTCCAACTAATGAAAAACTGTTTTTT | CASSRPGARIPTNEKLFF
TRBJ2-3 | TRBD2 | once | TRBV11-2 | TGTGCCAGCAGCCAAGTAGCGGGGGATCAGTATTTT | CASSQVAGDQYF
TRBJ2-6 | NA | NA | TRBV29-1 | TGCAGCGTTGCCAGCTCTGGGGCCAACGTCCTGACTTTC | CSVASSGANVLTF
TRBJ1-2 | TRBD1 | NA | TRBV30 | TGTGCCTGGAGAAAGCCCGGGACAGGGGATGGCTACACCTTC | CAWRKPGTGDGYTF
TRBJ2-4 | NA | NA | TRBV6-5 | TGTGCCAGCAGTTACTCGGGGGAAGAAAACATTCAGTACTTC | CASSYSGEENIQYF
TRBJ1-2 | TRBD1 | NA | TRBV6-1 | TGTGCCAGCAGTCCCGGGACAGGGTTAGGCTACACCTTC | CASSPGTGLGYTF
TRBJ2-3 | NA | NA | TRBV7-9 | TGTGCCAGCAGCTTAAGGGGGATCTTCGAGCCTAGGGCAGATACGCAGTATTTT | CASSLRGIFEPRADTQYF
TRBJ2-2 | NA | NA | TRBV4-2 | TGTGCCAGCAAGGTAAGGGACCGAGACAACACCGGGGAGCTGTTTTTT | CASKVRDRDNTGELFF
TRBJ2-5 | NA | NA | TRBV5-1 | TGCGCCAGCAGCTTCGGACGCGGGATGGAGACCCAGTACTTC | CASSFGRGMETQYF
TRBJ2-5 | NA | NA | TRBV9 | TGTGCCAGCAGCGTCGCGGGCCAAGAGACCCAGTACTTC | CASSVAGQETQYF
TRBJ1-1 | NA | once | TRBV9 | TGTGCCAGCAGCGGGGGACTTAACACTGAAGCTTTCTTT | CASSGGLNTEAFF
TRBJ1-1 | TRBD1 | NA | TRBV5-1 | TGCGCCAGCAGCCCCCGACAGGGGAGGACTGAAGCTTTCTTT | CASSPRQGRTEAFF
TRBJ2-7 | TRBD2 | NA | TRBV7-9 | TGTGCCAGCAGCTTAGCGTGGACTAGCGACTCCTACGAGCAGTACTTC | CASSLAWTSDSYEQYF
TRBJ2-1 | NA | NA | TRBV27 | TGTGCCAGCAGTTTCTGGGATCGATCGGAAGAGCAGTTCTTC | CASSFWDRSEEQFF
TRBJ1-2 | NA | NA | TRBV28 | TGTGCCAGCAGTTTTTCCAAGAACTATGGCTACACCTTC | CASSFSKNYGYTF
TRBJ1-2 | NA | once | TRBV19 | TGTGCCAGTAGTGGAGCGAGTGGCTACACCTTC | CASSGASGYTF
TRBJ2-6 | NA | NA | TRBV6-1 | TGTGCCAGCAGTTCCGTAGGATCTGGGGCCAACGTCCTGACTTTC | CASSSVGSGANVLTF
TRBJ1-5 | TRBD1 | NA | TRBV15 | TGTGCCACCAGCGACCCCGGGACAGGGGACAATCAGCCCCAGCATTTT | CATSDPGTGDNQPQHF
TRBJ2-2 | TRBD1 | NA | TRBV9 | TGTGCCAGCAGCGCCCGCCGGGACAGGAACACCGGGGAGCTGTTTTTT | CASSARRDRNTGELFF
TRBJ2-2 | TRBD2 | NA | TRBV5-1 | TGCGCCAGCAGCCACCTCACTAGCGGGGGGGTCGGCGGGGAGCTGTTTTTT | CASSHLTSGGVGGELFF
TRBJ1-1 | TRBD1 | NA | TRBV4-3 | TGCGCCAGCAGCCAACTGACAGGGGGCTTTACTGAAGCTTTCTTT | CASSQLTGGFTEAFF
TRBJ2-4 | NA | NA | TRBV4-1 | TGCGCCAGCAGCCAAGTAGCTTCGATTCAGTACTTC | CASSQVASIQYF
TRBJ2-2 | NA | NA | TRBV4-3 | TGCGCCAGCAGCCAAGGTTTGGCGTTGGACACCGGGGAGCTGTTTTTT | CASSQGLALDTGELFF
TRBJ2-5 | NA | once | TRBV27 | TGTGCCAGCAGTCCCCCCGCGGTCCCGGAGACCCAGTACTTC | CASSPPAVPETQYF
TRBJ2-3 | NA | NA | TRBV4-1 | TGCGCCAGCAGCCAAGATTGGACTGCTAGCACAGATACGCAGTATTTT | CASSQDWTASTDTQYF
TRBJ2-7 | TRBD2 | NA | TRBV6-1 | TGTGCCAGCAACCTGCGGACTAGCGGCTACGAGCAGTACTTC | CASNLRTSGYEQYF
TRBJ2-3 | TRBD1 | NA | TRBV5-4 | TGTGCCAGCAGCGACCGGGACAGGGGCTTGGATACGCAGTATTTT | CASSDRDRGLDTQYF
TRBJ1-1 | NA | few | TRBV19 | TGTGCCAGTAGCGCCAATTGGGGCACTGAAGCTTTCTTT | CASSANWGTEAFF
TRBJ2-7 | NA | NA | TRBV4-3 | TGCGCCAGCAGCCCTGATACGTCTCCATATAAGCAGTACTTC | CASSPDTSPYKQYF
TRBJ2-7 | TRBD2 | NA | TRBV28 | TGTGCCAGCAGTCTACCCCCGCGGGAGGGCCAGTACGAGCAGTACTTC | CASSLPPREGQYEQYF
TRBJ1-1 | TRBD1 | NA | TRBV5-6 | TGTGCCAGCAGCGGGTGGACAGGACGCACTGAAGCTTTCTTT | CASSGWTGRTEAFF
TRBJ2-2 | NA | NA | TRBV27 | TGTGCCAGCAGCCGATCCGGACAGTCATACGCGAACACCGGGGAGCTGTTTTTT | CASSRSGQSYANTGELFF
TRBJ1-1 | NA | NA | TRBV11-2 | TGTGCCAGCAGCTTCACCCTACAGGGAAACACTGAAGCTTTCTTT | CASSFTLQGNTEAFF
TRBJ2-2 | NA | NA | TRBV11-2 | TGTGCCAGCAGCTTTCCACCGAACAGTGGGACCGGGGAGCTGTTTTTT | CASSFPPNSGTGELFF
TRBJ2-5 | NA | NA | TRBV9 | TGTGCCAGCAGCGTAGGGTCCGGGCATGAGACCCAGTACTTC | CASSVGSGHETQYF
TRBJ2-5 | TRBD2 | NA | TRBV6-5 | TGTGCCAGCAGTCGACTAGCGCCAGCGCAAGAGACCCAGTACTTC | CASSRLAPAQETQYF
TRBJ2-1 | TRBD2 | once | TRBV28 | TGTGCCAGCAGTCCCGCGGGGGTTTCCTACAATGAGCAGTTCTTC | CASSPAGVSYNEQFF
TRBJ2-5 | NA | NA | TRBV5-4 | TGTGCCAGCAGCTCCGGACCCACCCAGTACTTC | CASSSGPTQYF
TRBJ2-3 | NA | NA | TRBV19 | TGTGCCAGTAGTATTGGGACGGGCACAGATACGCAGTATTTT | CASSIGTGTDTQYF
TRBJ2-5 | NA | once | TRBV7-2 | TGTGCCAGCAGCTTACAAGAGACCCAGTACTTC | CASSLQETQYF
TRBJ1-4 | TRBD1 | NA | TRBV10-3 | TGTGCCATCAGTGAGCCCCGACAGGGGGCGGATGAAAAACTGTTTTTT | CAISEPRQGADEKLFF
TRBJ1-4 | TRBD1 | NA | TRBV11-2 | TGTGCCAGCAGCTTATTGGGACAGGGGTCTAATGAAAAACTGTTTTTT | CASSLLGQGSNEKLFF
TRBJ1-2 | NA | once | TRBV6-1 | TGTGCCACCCTACCCTGGCAGTCCTATGGCTACACCTTC | CATLPWQSYGYTF
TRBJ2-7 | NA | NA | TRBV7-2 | TGTGCCAGCAGCCCAAGGGGGTGGCAAGGCGAGCAGTACTTC | CASSPRGWQGEQYF
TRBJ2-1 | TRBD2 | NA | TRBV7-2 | TGTGCCAGCAGCCCCAACGGTGGAGCGGGGAAATACAATGAGCAGTTCTTC | CASSPNGGAGKYNEQFF
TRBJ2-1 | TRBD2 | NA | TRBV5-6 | TGTGCCAGCAGCTTGGGTGTTGGGACTACGTCCTACAATGAGCAGTTCTTC | CASSLGVGTTSYNEQFF
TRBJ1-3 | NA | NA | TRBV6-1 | TGTGCCAGCAGTGAAGCGCAGGGCTCTGGAAACACCATATATTTT | CASSEAQGSGNTIYF
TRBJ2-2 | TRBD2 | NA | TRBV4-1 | TGCGCCAGCAGCCAAGATCAGACCGTAGGAGCGGGACCCTTGAACACCGGGGAGCTGTTTTTT | CASSQDQTVGAGPLNTGELFF
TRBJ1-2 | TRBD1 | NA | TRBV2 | TGTGCCAGCAGTGATTTTGGGCCAGGGGGGACCTATGGCTACACCTTC | CASSDFGPGGTYGYTF
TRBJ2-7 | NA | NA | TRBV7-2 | TGTGCCAGCAGCTTAGATGCAGGGTCCTACGAGCAGTACTTC | CASSLDAGSYEQYF
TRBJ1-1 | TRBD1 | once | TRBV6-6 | TGTGCCAGCAGCCGGGACAGGGGCAGGGGGAACACTGAAGCTTTCTTT | CASSRDRGRGNTEAFF
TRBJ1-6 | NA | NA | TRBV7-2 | TGTGCCAGCAGCTTAGCGCCAGGGGTTTCACCCCTCCACTTT | CASSLAPGVSPLHF
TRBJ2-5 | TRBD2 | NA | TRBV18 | TGTGCCAGCTCACTCATCGGACTAGCCAAAGGGACCCAGTACTTC | CASSLIGLAKGTQYF
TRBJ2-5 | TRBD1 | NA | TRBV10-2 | TGCGCCAGCAGCGCCGGGACAGGGCGAGTTGAGACCCAGTACTTC | CASSAGTGRVETQYF